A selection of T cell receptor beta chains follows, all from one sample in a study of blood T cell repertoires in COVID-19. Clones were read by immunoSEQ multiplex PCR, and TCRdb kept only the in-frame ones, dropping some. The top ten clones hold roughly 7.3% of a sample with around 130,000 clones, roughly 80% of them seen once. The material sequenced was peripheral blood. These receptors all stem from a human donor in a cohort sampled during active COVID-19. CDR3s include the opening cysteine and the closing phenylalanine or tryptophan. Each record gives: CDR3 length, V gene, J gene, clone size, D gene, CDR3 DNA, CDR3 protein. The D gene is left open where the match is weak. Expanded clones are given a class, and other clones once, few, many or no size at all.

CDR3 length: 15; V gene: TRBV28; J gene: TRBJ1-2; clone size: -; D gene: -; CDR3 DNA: TGTGCCAGCACCCTCCGCGGGAGGGGGAGCTATGGCTACACCTTC; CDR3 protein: CASTLRGRGSYGYTF
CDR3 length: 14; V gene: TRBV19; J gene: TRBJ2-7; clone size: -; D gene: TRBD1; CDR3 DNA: TGTGCCACTTCCCCGGGACAGGGAAGGGACGAGCAGTACTTC; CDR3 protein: CATSPGQGRDEQYF
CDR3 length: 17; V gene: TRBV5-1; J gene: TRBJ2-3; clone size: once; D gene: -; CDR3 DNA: TGCGCCAGCAGCTTAGGCAGCGGGGGGACAGGTACAGATACGCAGTATTTT; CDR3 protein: CASSLGSGGTGTDTQYF
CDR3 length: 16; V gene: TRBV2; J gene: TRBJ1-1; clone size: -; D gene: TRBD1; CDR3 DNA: TGTGCCAGCAGACCAGGGACAGGGCAAATGAACACTGAAGCTTTCTTT; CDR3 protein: CASRPGTGQMNTEAFF
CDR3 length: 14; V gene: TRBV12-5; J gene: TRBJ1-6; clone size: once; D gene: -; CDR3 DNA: TGTGCTAGTGGTGAACAGGAGGGTAATTCACCCCTCCACTTT; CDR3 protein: CASGEQEGNSPLHF
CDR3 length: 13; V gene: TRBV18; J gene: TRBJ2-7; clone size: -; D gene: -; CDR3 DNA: TGTGCCAGCTCACCAAGAGAAGATTACGAGCAGTACTTC; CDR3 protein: CASSPREDYEQYF
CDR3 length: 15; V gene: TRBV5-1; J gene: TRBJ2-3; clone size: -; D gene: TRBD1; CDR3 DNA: TGCGCCAGCAGCTTGGGGCAGGGGGCAGCAGATACGCAGTATTTT; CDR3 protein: CASSLGQGAADTQYF
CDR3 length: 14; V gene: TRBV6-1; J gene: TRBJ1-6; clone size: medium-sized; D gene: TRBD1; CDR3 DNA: TGTGCCAGCAGTGACGGACAGGGAGGTTCACCCCTCCACTTT; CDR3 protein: CASSDGQGGSPLHF
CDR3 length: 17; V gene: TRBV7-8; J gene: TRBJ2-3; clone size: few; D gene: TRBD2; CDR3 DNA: TGTGCCAGCAGCTTAGCGCGACGGACTAGGAAGACAGATACGCAGTATTTT; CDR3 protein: CASSLARRTRKTDTQYF
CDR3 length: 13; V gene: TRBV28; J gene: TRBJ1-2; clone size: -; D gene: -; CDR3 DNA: TGTGCCAGCAGGCTTAGCGGGCCATATGGCTACACCTTC; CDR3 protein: CASRLSGPYGYTF
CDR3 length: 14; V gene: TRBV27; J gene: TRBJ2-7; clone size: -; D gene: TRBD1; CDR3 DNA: TGTGCCAGCAGTTTGAGACAGGGTTTCTACGAGCAGTACTTC; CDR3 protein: CASSLRQGFYEQYF
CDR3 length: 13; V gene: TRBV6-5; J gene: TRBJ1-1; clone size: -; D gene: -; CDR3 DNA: TGTGCCAGCAGTTACCGGGTGAACACTGAAGCTTTCTTT; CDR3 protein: CASSYRVNTEAFF
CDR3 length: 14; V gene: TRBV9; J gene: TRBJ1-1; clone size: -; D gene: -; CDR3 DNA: TGTGCCAGCAGCTACCTCGTCGGGAGCACTGAAGCTTTCTTT; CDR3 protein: CASSYLVGSTEAFF
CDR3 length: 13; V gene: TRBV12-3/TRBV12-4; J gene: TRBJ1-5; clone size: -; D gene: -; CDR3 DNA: TGTGCCAGCCTCGGGGGGGCAAGGCAGCCCCAGCATTTT; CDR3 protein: CASLGGARQPQHF
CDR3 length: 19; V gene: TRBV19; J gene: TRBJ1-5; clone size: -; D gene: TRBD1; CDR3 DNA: TGTGCCAGTAACTCCCTGCGGGGAAACAGGGGTGGAAGCAATCAGCCCCAGCATTTT; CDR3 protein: CASNSLRGNRGGSNQPQHF
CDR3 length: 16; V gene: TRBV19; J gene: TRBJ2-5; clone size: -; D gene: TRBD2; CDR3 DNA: TGTGCCAGTACTGACAAGGCTAGCGGGGGAGCAGAGACCCAGTACTTC; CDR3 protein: CASTDKASGGAETQYF
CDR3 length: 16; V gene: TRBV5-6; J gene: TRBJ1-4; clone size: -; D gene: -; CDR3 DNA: TGTGCCAGCAGCCACACCCTCATGGGCCTAAATGAAAAACTGTTTTTT; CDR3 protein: CASSHTLMGLNEKLFF
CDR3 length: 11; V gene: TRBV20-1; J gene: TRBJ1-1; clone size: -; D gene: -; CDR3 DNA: TGCAGGGTACAGGAGAACACTGAAGCTTTCTTT; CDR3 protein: CRVQENTEAFF
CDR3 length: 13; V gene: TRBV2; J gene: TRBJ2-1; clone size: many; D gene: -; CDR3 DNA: TGTGCCAGCAGTGGCGACGGAGGACCGGAGCAGTTCTTC; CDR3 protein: CASSGDGGPEQFF
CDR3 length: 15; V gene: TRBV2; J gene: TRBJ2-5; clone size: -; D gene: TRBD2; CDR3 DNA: TGTGCCAGCAGTGCCATGACTAGCCCCTCAGGGACCCAGTACTTC; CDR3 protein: CASSAMTSPSGTQYF
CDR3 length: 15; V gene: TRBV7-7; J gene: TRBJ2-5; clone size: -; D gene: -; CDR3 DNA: TGTGCTAGCAGCTTAAGTTTCCGGGGAGAAGAGACCCAGTACTTC; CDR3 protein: CASSLSFRGEETQYF
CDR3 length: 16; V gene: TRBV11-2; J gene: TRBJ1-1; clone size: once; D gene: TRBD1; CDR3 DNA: TGTGCCAGCAGCGTCCGGGACAGGGGGCCGGGCACTGAAGCTTTCTTT; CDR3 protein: CASSVRDRGPGTEAFF
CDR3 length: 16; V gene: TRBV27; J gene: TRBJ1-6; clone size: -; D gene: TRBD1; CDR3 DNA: TGTGCCAGCAGTTTATCCTCCGGGACAGGGGACTCACCCCTCCACTTT; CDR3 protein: CASSLSSGTGDSPLHF
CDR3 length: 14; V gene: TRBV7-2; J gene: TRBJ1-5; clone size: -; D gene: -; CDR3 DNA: TGTGCCAGCAGCTTAGGTCAGGGAAATCAGCCCCAGCATTTT; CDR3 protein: CASSLGQGNQPQHF
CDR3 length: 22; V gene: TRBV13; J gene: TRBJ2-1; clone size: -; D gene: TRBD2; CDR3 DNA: TGTGCCAGCAGCTTGGTCCCGAAGTGGCCAGCGGGGGGTGGGAGCTCCTACAATGAGCAGTTCTTC; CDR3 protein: CASSLVPKWPAGGGSSYNEQFF
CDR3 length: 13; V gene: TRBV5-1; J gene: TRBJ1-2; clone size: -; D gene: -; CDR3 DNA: TGCGCCAGCAGCTCTTCGGGTAACTATGGCTACACCTTC; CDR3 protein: CASSSSGNYGYTF
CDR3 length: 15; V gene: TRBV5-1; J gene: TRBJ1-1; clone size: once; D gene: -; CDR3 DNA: TGCGCCAGCAGCTTTGGGAGCCTCGGGAACACTGAAGCTTTCTTT; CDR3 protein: CASSFGSLGNTEAFF
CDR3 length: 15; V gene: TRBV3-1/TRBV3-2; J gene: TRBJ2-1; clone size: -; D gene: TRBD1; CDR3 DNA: TGTGCCAGCAGCCAAAGACAGGGTGTTTACAATGAGCAGTTCTTC; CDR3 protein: CASSQRQGVYNEQFF
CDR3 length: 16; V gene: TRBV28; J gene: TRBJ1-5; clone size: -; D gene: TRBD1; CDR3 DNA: TGTGCCAGCAGGGACTCAGGACAGGGGAGCAATCAGCCCCAGCATTTT; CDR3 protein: CASRDSGQGSNQPQHF
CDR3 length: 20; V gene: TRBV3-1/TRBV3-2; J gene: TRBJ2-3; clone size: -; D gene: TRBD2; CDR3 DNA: TGTGCCAGCAGCCAAGATCGCCGAACTAGCGGGGGGGCCGGGACAGATACGCAGTATTTT; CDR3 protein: CASSQDRRTSGGAGTDTQYF
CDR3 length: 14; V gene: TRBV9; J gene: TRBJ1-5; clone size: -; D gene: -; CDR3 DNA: TGTGCCAGCAGCGTAGGCCGGGGAAATCAGCCCCAGCATTTT; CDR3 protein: CASSVGRGNQPQHF
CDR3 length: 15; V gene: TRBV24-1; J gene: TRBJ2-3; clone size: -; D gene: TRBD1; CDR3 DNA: TGTGCCACCAGTGTCAACAGGGGGACAGTAGATACGCAGTATTTT; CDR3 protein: CATSVNRGTVDTQYF
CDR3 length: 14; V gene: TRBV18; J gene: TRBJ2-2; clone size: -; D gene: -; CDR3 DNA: TGTGCCAGCTCACCACCCCGGTTCACCGGGGAGCTGTTTTTT; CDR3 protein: CASSPPRFTGELFF
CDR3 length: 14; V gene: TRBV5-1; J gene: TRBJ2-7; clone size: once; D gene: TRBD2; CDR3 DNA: TGCGCCAGCAGCTTGACTAGCGGGGCTTACGAGCAGTACTTC; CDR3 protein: CASSLTSGAYEQYF
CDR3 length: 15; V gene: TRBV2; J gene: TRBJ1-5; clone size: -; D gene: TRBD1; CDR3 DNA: TGTGCCAGCAGTAAATGGACAGGGAACAATCAGCCCCAGCATTTT; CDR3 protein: CASSKWTGNNQPQHF
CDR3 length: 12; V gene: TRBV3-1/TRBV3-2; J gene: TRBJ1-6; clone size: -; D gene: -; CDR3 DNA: TGTGCCAGCAGCCAATCATATTCACCCCTCCACTTT; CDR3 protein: CASSQSYSPLHF
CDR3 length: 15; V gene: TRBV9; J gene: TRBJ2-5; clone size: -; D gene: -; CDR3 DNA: TGTGCCAGCAGCGTAGGCCCCCCCCGGAGGGAGACCCAGTACTTC; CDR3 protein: CASSVGPPRRETQYF
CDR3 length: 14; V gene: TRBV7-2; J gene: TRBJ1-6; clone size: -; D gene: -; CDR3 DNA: TGTGCCAGCAGCTTAGCCGGGAGCAGTTCACCCCTCCACTTT; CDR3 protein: CASSLAGSSSPLHF
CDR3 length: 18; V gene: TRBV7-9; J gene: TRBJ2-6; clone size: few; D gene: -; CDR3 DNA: TGTGCCAGCAGCTTACATGCAGGGTTTACATCTGGGGCCAACGTCCTGACTTTC; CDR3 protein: CASSLHAGFTSGANVLTF
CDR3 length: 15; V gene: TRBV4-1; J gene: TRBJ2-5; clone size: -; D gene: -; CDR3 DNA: TGCGCCAGCAGCCCCCTCGGGGTTGGAAAAGAGACCCAGTACTTC; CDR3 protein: CASSPLGVGKETQYF
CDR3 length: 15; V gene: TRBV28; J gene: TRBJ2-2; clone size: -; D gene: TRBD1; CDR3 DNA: TGTGCCAGCAGTTTCGGGGACAGAAACACCGGGGAGCTGTTTTTT; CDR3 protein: CASSFGDRNTGELFF
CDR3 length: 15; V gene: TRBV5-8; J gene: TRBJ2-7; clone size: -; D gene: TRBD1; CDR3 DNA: TGTGCCAGCAGCTTCACAGGGGGCGCGTCCTACGAGCAGTACTTC; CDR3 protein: CASSFTGGASYEQYF
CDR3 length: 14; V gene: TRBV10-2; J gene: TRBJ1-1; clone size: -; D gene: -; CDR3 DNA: TGCGCCAGCAGTGTAGGGGCGGTGGACACTGAAGCTTTCTTT; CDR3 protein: CASSVGAVDTEAFF
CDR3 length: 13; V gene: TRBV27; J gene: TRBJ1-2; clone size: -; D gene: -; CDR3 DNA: TGTGCCAGCAGTTTAGGAGGGGGGGTTGGCTACACCTTC; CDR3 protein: CASSLGGGVGYTF
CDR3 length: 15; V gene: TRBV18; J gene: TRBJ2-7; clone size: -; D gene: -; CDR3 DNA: TGTGCCAGCTCACCCACTCCAGGGGCCCGCTACGAGCAGTACTTC; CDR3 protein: CASSPTPGARYEQYF
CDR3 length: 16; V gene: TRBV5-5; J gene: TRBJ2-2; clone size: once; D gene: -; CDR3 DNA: TGTGCCAGCAGCTTGAGCCCCCTATTGAACACCGGGGAGCTGTTTTTT; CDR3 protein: CASSLSPLLNTGELFF
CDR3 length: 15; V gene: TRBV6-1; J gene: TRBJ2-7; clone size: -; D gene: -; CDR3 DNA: TGTGCCAGCAGTGAAAGGGGGGGGCCTTCCTACGAGCAGTACTTC; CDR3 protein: CASSERGGPSYEQYF
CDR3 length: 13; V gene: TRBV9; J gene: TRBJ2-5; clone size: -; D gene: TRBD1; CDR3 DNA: TGTGCCAGCAGCGTCGGACAGGGCGGGACCCAGTACTTC; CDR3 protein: CASSVGQGGTQYF
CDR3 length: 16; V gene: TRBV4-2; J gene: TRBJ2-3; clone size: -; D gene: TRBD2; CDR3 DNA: TGTGCCAGCAGCCGGTTGGAGGGAGGGGGCACAGATACGCAGTATTTT; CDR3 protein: CASSRLEGGGTDTQYF
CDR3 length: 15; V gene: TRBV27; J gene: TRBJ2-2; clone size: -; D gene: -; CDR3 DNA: TGTGCCAGCAGTCGCGGGGGCATGAACACCGGGGAGCTGTTTTTT; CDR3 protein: CASSRGGMNTGELFF
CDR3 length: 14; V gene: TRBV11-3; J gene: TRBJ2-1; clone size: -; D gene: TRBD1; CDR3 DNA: TGTGCCAGCAGCGTAGGACAGGGGAACAATGAGCAGTTCTTC; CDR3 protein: CASSVGQGNNEQFF
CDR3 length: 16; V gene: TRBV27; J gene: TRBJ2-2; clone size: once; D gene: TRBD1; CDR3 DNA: TGTGCCAGCAGTTCGAACCCGGGACAGCGGACCGGGGAGCTGTTTTTT; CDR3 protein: CASSSNPGQRTGELFF
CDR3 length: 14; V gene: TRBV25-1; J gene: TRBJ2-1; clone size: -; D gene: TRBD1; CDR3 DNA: TGTGCCAGCAGTGAATCATACAGGGGCAATGAGCAGTTCTTC; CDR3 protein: CASSESYRGNEQFF
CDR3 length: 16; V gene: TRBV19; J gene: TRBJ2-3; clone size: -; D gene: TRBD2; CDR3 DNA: TGTGCCAGTAGTATAAGGAGCGGGGGTAGCACAGATACGCAGTATTTT; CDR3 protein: CASSIRSGGSTDTQYF
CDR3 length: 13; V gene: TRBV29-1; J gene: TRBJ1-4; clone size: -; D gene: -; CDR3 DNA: TGCAGCGTTAGGGTGGGACTGGATGAAAAACTGTTTTTT; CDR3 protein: CSVRVGLDEKLFF
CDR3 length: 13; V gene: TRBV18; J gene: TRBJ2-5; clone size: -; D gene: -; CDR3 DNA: TGTGCCAGCTCACCACGGGGGGAGGAGACCCAGTACTTC; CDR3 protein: CASSPRGEETQYF
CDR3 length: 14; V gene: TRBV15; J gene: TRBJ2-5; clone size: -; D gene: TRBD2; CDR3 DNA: TGTGCCACCAGGATAGAACTAGCGGAAGAGACCCAGTACTTC; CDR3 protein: CATRIELAEETQYF